These 13 T cell receptor beta chains originate from one sample sequenced in a study of blood T cells in healthy people across ages. Through a sample-barcoded 5' primer and a J-beta primer mix, a second PCR was run for 7 to 11 cycles. TCRdb ran MiXCR on the 5' RACE reads and lists one entry per CDR3 protein. Of 1,800,000 or so distinct CDR3 sequences in the sample, roughly two fifths were seen once. The specimen sequenced was blood. Receptors originate from a human donor in good health.

This clonotype showed up just once. The chain carries TRBV12-3 or TRBV12-4 and TRBJ2-3; 7 nucleotides match TRBD1. V was clipped by 2 bases and J by 0 bases; unmatched bases: 14. This CDR3 spans 19 amino acids. The CDR3 is CASSLRGTANLPSTDTQYF. CDR3 DNA sequence: TGTGCCAGCAGTTTAAGGGGGACAGCCAACCTCCCTAGCACAGATACGCAGTATTTT.

A note on this clonotype: A much larger clone lies a single base off, so this may be a read error. The V call is TRBV7-6, the J call TRBJ1-4, with a possible D match to TRBD1 (6 bases). There are 16 residues in the CDR3. Per the germline V gene, CDR1 is SGHVS and CDR2 is FNYEAQ. CDR3 loop: CASSLGRGRTNEKRFF. The CDR3 bases are TGTGCCAGCAGCTTAGGCCGGGGGCGAACTAATGAAAAACGGTTTTTT.

This clonotype was found a few times. The V call is TRBV6-1, the J call TRBJ2-3; D is uncertain. Trimming took 1 base from V and 0 from J, leaving 8 bases between them. The length of the CDR3 is 15 residues. Germline V gives CDR1 MNHNS, CDR2 SASEGT. The CDR3 DNA follows: TGTGCCAGCAGTGAAGGGGTTTCTAGCACAGATACGCAGTATTTT. Residues: CASSEGVSSTDTQYF.

Points on this clonotype: Its ends do not fully match the called genes, so a read error is possible. The V gene is TRBV11-1, the J gene TRBJ2-2; D call uncertain. The CDR3 is made up of 13 amino acids. Germline CDR1 and CDR2: SGHAT and FQDESV (reference sequence). In DNA form, the CDR3 reads TGTGCCAGCACCTTATTGTCCACCAGGGAGCTGTTTTTT. It specifies CASTLLSTRELFF.

This clonotype occurred a few times. V and J are TRBV7-2 and TRBJ2-1, with TRBD2 matching over 7 bases. CDR1 is SGHTA, CDR2 FQGNSA, per germline. The CDR3 sequence is 15 residues long. V lost 1 base and J lost 5; bases outside the gene matches: 5. The CDR3 DNA sequence: TGTGCCAGCAGCTTAGTTGGGACTACCCACAATGAGCAGTTCTTC. Its translation: CASSLVGTTHNEQFF.

This clonotype was picked up a small number of times. The chain joins TRBV29-1 to TRBJ1-1; weak D call: TRBD1 (5 bases). CDR3 size: 12 residues. Germline CDR1 and CDR2: SQVTM and ANQGSEA. The germline V and J ends were trimmed by 4 bases and 3 bases, with 9 bases remaining between them. The CDR3 sequence is CSVVQGYTEAFF. In DNA, the CDR3 is TGCAGCGTTGTTCAGGGCTACACTGAAGCTTTCTTT.

The CDR3 here is CASSPPVIYGYTF. In DNA, the CDR3 is TGCGCCAGCAGTCCCCCGGTCATTTATGGCTACACCTTC. V gene TRBV10-2 combines with J gene TRBJ1-2; the D is unclear. Between the trimmed V and J ends, which lost 5 bases and 5 bases, there was a span of 12 bases. The CDR3 length is 13 residues. CDR1 and CDR2 from the germline V gene are WSHSY and SAAADI.

This clonotype was detected a few times. The chain joins TRBV15 to TRBJ2-7, with D perhaps assigned TRBD1 or TRBD2 (5 bases each). The germline V gene encodes CDR1 LNHNV and CDR2 YYDKDF (reference sequence). The CDR3 spans 14 residues. V was clipped by 3 bases and J by 4 bases, with 13 bases between them. CDR3 loop: CATSRMGDGYEQYF. The CDR3, as DNA: TGTGCCACCAGCAGGATGGGGGACGGGTACGAGCAGTACTTC.

V gene TRBV29-1 combines with J gene TRBJ2-3; 7 bases fit TRBD2. The CDR3 length is 13 residues. Germline V gene lookup returns CDR1 SQVTM and CDR2 ANQGSEA. J lost 2 bases, V lost 5 bases, and 4 bases had no gene match. This CDR3 reads CSVRGEDTDTQYF. The CDR3 region has the DNA TGCAGCGTTCGGGGGGAGGACACAGATACGCAGTATTTT.

The chain is built from TRBV29-1 and TRBJ1-2; TRBD1 might be the D (6 bases). Germline values: CDR1 SQVTM, CDR2 ANQGSEA. The CDR3 is 13 amino acids. V was clipped by 5 bases and J by 3 bases, with 13 bases between them. CDR3 protein: CSVLVGGDYGYTF. In DNA, the CDR3 is TGCAGCGTTCTAGTAGGGGGAGACTATGGCTACACCTTC.

The rearrangement links TRBV4-2 to TRBJ2-7; D call uncertain. This CDR3 has 12 residues. The germline V and J ends were trimmed by 1 base and 5 bases, with 6 bases remaining between them. Germline CDR1 and CDR2: LGHNA and YNFKEQ. CDR3 sequence reads: CASSQGWNEQYF. Written as DNA, the CDR3 is TGTGCCAGCAGCCAAGGGTGGAACGAGCAGTACTTC.

The chain couples TRBV29-1 to TRBJ1-2, with 10 bases lining up with TRBD1. Germline CDR1 SQVTM, CDR2 ANQGSEA. CDR3 length: 12 amino acids. V trimming: 8 bases; J trimming: 5 bases; junction bases outside the gene matches: 5. The CDR3 coding sequence is TGCAGCCCGGGACAGGGGTGTTATGGCTACACCTTC. Amino acids: CSPGQGCYGYTF.

With regard to this clonotype: At one end the junction does not follow the germline gene, possibly because of a read error. This chain joins TRBV7-9 and TRBJ2-7; TRBD1 agrees at 9 bases. CDR1 is SEHNR, CDR2 FQNEAQ, per germline (reference sequence). The CDR3 runs to 15 residues. The CDR3 region has the DNA TGTGCCAGCAACTTATTAGGACAGGGGTTATACGAGCAGTACTTC. Encoded protein: CASNLLGQGLYEQYF.